The 29 T cell receptor beta chains below come from one sample, sequenced in a study of T cell responses to AZD1222 COVID-19 vaccine. This table comes from immunoSEQ multiplex PCR, and its TCRdb copy is limited to in-frame clones, with some not included. The sample shows 250,000 to 300,000 clones, around 93% of them seen only once. Sequencing was performed on peripheral blood, taken 28 days after the second AZD1222 dose. The receptor set was obtained from an adult who received the AZD1222 COVID-19 vaccine.

The CDR3 loop reads CASSPPGLHNEQFF. The CDR3 DNA reads as TGTGCCAGCAGCCCCCCGGGACTACACAATGAGCAGTTCTTC. This sequence joins TRBV28 and TRBJ2-1, with TRBD2 identical over 7 bases. The CDR3 is 14 amino acids. V lost 6 bases and J lost 5; bases outside the gene matches: 7. The V gene's germline CDR1 is MDHEN and CDR2 SYDVKM.

This chain uses TRBV11-2 with TRBJ1-1; D may be TRBD1 (5 bases). Germline-derived CDR1 and CDR2 are SGHAT and FQNNGV. V lost 5 bases, J lost 5 bases, and 24 bases lay in between. The CDR3 has 17 residues. The CDR3 nucleotides are TGTGCCAGCAGCCCAGGTTTGGGACGAGAGGGTCGGACTGAAGCTTTCTTT. Protein product: CASSPGLGREGRTEAFF.

This chain joins TRBV7-3 and TRBJ2-1; 9 positions match TRBD1. The CDR3 contains 16 residues. The germline gives CDR1 SGHTA, CDR2 FQGTGA. V lost 2 bases, J lost 2 bases, and 4 bases stayed unmatched. The CDR3 DNA reads TGTGCCAGCAGCTTAGCCGGGACAGGGACCTACAATGAGCAGTTCTTC. Translating gives CASSLAGTGTYNEQFF.

This chain links TRBV24-1 with TRBJ2-1; the D gene is possibly TRBD1 (6 bases). The germline gives CDR1 KGHDR, CDR2 SFDVKD. V lost 2 bases and J lost 4, with 14 bases in between. This CDR3 has 16 amino acids. The DNA for the CDR3 is TGTGCCACCAGTGATTCTGGGGGCGGACGTTACAATGAGCAGTTCTTC. Encoded protein: CATSDSGGGRYNEQFF.

This chain uses TRBV27 with TRBJ1-5; D perhaps matches TRBD1 (5 bases). This CDR3 spans 13 amino acids. Germline loops: CDR1 MNHEY, CDR2 SMNVEV (reference sequence). The V and J ends lost 3 bases and 10 bases respectively, with 13 bases between them. The CDR3 bases are TGTGCCAGCAGTTTCTCGGGGACCCCCCCCCAGCATTTT. Its translation is CASSFSGTPPQHF.

The V and J genes are TRBV10-2 and TRBJ1-5, with D tentatively TRBD1 (6 bases). This CDR3 spans 13 amino acids. Trimming took 8 bases from V and 7 from J, leaving 15 bases between them. Germline CDR1 and CDR2: WSHSY and SAAADI. CDR3 protein: CASSPGQGQPQHF. CDR3 sequence (DNA): TGCGCCAGCTCCCCCGGCCAGGGGCAGCCCCAGCATTTT.

This clone is a singleton in its sample. In nucleotides, the CDR3 is TGTGCCAGCAGCGTAGCTGGGGGGGAAGAGACCCAGTACTTC. This gives the protein CASSVAGGEETQYF. The chain uses TRBV9 and TRBJ2-5; 7 positions match TRBD2. The CDR3 runs 14 residues. With V trimmed by 0 bases and J by 3 bases, 2 bases remained unmatched. Germline V gene data show CDR1 as SGDLS and CDR2 as YYNGEE. Supplemented by reference TRBV9 and TRBJ2-5, the full variable domain reads DSGVTQTPKHLITATGQRVTLRCSPRSGDLSVYWYQQSLDQGLQFLIQYYNGEERAKGNILERFSAQQFPDLHSELNLSSLELGDSALYFCASSVAGGEETQYFGPGTRLLVL.

The chain carries TRBV9 and TRBJ2-7, with 10 nucleotides matching TRBD2. The J segment lost 3 bases and the V segment lost 2 bases, leaving 2 bases of the junction unmatched. The CDR3 loop spans 14 amino acids. Germline V CDR1 and CDR2: SGDLS, YYNGEE. The CDR3 reads CASSVGTSDYEQYF. CDR3 nucleotides: TGTGCCAGCAGCGTCGGGACTAGCGACTACGAGCAGTACTTC.

V usage is TRBV4-2 and J usage is TRBJ2-2, with TRBD2 matching 9 bases. There are 17 residues in the CDR3. After removal of 0 bases from V and 7 bases from J, the junction contained 9 bases not matched to a gene. CDR1 and CDR2 from the germline V gene are LGHNA and YNFKEQ. CDR3 sequence (DNA): TGTGCCAGCAGCCAAGATAGCCTAGCGGGAACGATCGGGGAGCTGTTTTTT. It specifies CASSQDSLAGTIGELFF.

V usage is TRBV11-1 and J usage is TRBJ1-6; TRBD1 aligns across 11 bases. The V segment lost 5 bases and the J segment 8 bases; nucleotides outside the gene matches: 2. This CDR3 spans 14 amino acids. Germline-derived CDR1 and CDR2 are SGHAT and FQDESV (reference sequence). CDR3 loop: CASSRDRGYSPLHF. In nucleotides, the CDR3 is TGTGCCAGCAGCCGGGACAGGGGGTATTCACCCCTCCACTTT.

This chain uses TRBV7-2 with TRBJ2-3, with TRBD2 matching 7 bases. The junction had 11 bases not matched to a gene; V was cut back by 8 bases and J by 0 bases. This CDR3 has 16 residues. CDR1 and CDR2 from the germline V gene are SGHTA and FQGNSA. CDR3 DNA sequence: TGTGCCAGCGCCCCCGCGAGTAGCGGGAGCACAGATACGCAGTATTTT. Translated: CASAPASSGSTDTQYF.

This clone was recorded only once. The CDR3 nucleotides read TGTGCCAGTAGTATAAGGCGAGCGCAGCCCCAGCATTTT. This translates into CASSIRRAQPQHF. This rearrangement joins TRBV19 to TRBJ1-5; D is ambiguous. The germline CDR1 and CDR2 sequences are LNHDA and SQIVND (reference sequence). This CDR3 comprises 13 residues. V was clipped by 2 bases and J by 7 bases, with 9 bases between them.

The CDR3 region is CASSPGAGGLQETQYF. In nucleotides, the CDR3 is TGTGCCAGCAGCCCGGGAGCAGGGGGCCTTCAAGAGACCCAGTACTTC. The chain combines TRBV7-3 with TRBJ2-5, with 8 bases lining up with TRBD1. This CDR3 contains 16 residues. Trimming removed 5 bases from V and 2 bases from J; junction bases left unmatched: 10. The germline CDR1 and CDR2 sequences are SGHTA and FQGTGA.

The chain recombines TRBV18 with TRBJ2-7; 11 nucleotides match TRBD1. This CDR3 is built from 13 residues. V was clipped by 6 bases and J by 7 bases; unmatched bases: 5. Germline V gene lookup returns CDR1 KGHSH and CDR2 LQKENI. In DNA form, the CDR3 reads TGTGCCAGCTCTCCCGGGACAGGGGGGGAGCAGTACTTC. Amino acids: CASSPGTGGEQYF.

This rearrangement joins TRBV7-8 to TRBJ2-1, with D unresolved. V was trimmed by 8 bases and J by 6 bases, leaving 17 bases between them. CDR3 length equals 14 residues. Germline V gene sequence: CDR1 SGHVS, CDR2 FQNEAQ. CDR3 nucleotide sequence: TGTGCCAGCTCCCCGAATAGCTCCCCCAATGAGCAGTTCTTC. Residues: CASSPNSSPNEQFF.

V and J are TRBV28 and TRBJ2-6, with no clear D. Germline CDR1 and CDR2: MDHEN and SYDVKM. Deletions cut 4 bases from V and 0 bases from J, with 4 bases between. This CDR3 has 14 residues. The chain's CDR3 is CASSSTSGANVLTF. CDR3 in DNA: TGTGCCAGCAGTTCCACCTCTGGGGCCAACGTCCTGACTTTC.

In DNA form, the CDR3 reads TGTGCCAGCAGCCGGGGACAGGGTAATGGCTACACCTTC. This translates into CASSRGQGNGYTF. This chain joins TRBV11-3 and TRBJ1-2; 9 bases fit TRBD1. The CDR3 contains 13 residues. Unmatched junction bases numbered 4, after V lost 5 bases and J lost 6 bases. Germline V gene data show CDR1 as SGHNT and CDR2 as YENEEA.

The rearrangement links TRBV5-1 to TRBJ2-7, with a weak D call TRBD1 (6 bases). Trimming pared 0 bases from V and 6 bases from J, leaving 13 bases between. The germline CDR1 and CDR2 sequences are SGHRS and YFSETQ. The CDR3 sequence is 14 residues long. CDR3 nucleotide sequence: TGCGCCAGCAGCTTGGGTCGGACAGAAAGCGAGCAGTACTTC. Translated, it gives CASSLGRTESEQYF. The variable domain in full, completed from reference TRBV5-1 and TRBJ2-7, reads KAGVTQTPRYLIKTRGQQVTLSCSPISGHRSVSWYQQTPGQGLQFLFEYFSETQRNKGNFPGRFSGRQFSNSRSEMNVSTLELGDSALYLCASSLGRTESEQYFGPGTRLTVT.

The chain has TRBV7-6 and TRBJ2-7; 10 bases are a match to TRBD1. Germline V gene sequence: CDR1 SGHVS, CDR2 FNYEAQ. The CDR3 contains 15 residues. V shed 5 bases, J shed 3 bases, and the junction held 7 bases outside the gene matches. CDR3 residues: CASSNGGTGVYEQYF. The CDR3 DNA sequence: TGTGCCAGCAGCAACGGGGGGACAGGGGTCTACGAGCAGTACTTC.

V is TRBV28 and J is TRBJ1-2, with 10 nucleotides matching TRBD1. The ends lost 5 bases at V and 5 bases at J; junction bases unmatched: 8. CDR1 and CDR2 (germline): MDHEN, SYDVKM. This CDR3 region has 15 residues. CDR3 bases: TGTGCCAGCAGTCCCTTGACAGGGGGCCTTTATGGCTACACCTTC. Protein product: CASSPLTGGLYGYTF.

The chain carries TRBV19 and TRBJ2-5; D is possibly TRBD1 or TRBD2 (6 bases each). Trimming pared 7 bases from V and 4 bases from J, leaving 19 bases between. Germline CDR1 reads LNHDA; CDR2 reads SQIVND (reference sequence). There are 15 residues in the CDR3. The CDR3 nucleotides read TGTGCCAGTACCCCGGGGGCTGGAGTTCTAGAGACCCAGTACTTC. Translated: CASTPGAGVLETQYF.

V and J are TRBV4-1 and TRBJ2-7; D uncertain. The V and J ends lost 2 bases and 1 base respectively, with 6 bases between them. The CDR3 contains 13 residues. Per the germline V gene, CDR1 is MGHRA and CDR2 is YSYEKL. CDR3 loop: CASSQPLSYEQYF. CDR3 in DNA: TGCGCCAGCAGCCAACCTCTGTCCTACGAGCAGTACTTC.

Here the CDR3 DNA reads TGTGCCAGCAGCTTGACCCCAGGGGAGCAGTACTTC. Its protein product is CASSLTPGEQYF. V is TRBV5-6 and J is TRBJ2-7, with D perhaps TRBD1 (5 bases). V was cut by 1 base and J by 7 bases, with 9 bases left in between. CDR3 length equals 12 residues. CDR1 and CDR2 (germline): SGHDT, YYEEEE.

This rearrangement joins TRBV30 to TRBJ2-5; TRBD2 matches at 11 bases. J gave up 3 bases and V 1 base, and 7 bases lay outside the gene matches. This CDR3 is built from 16 residues. Germline V gene sequence: CDR1 GTSNPN, CDR2 SVGIG (reference sequence). The chain's CDR3 is CAWSGGPGLAEETQYF. CDR3 DNA: TGTGCCTGGAGTGGGGGGCCGGGACTAGCGGAAGAGACCCAGTACTTC.

J is TRBJ1-1 and V is TRBV27; no clear D gene. The CDR3 loop spans 13 amino acids. The germline V and J ends were trimmed by 2 bases and 7 bases, with 11 bases remaining between them. Per germline, CDR1 MNHEY and CDR2 SMNVEV (reference sequence). This chain's CDR3 is CASSLKGGNEAFF. Here the CDR3 DNA reads TGTGCCAGCAGTTTAAAAGGCGGTAATGAAGCTTTCTTT.

This clone was detected a few times. J is TRBJ1-6 and V is TRBV2; TRBD1 is a possible D gene (5 bases). Germline CDR1 reads SNHLY; CDR2 reads FYNNEI. The CDR3 is 13 amino acids. V shed 6 bases and J shed 8 bases, with 11 bases lying between them. CDR3 region: CASSRVGDSPLHF. The CDR3 nucleotides are TGTGCCAGCAGCAGGGTGGGAGATTCACCCCTCCACTTT.

This clone appeared once. The chain combines TRBV15 with TRBJ2-1, with D perhaps TRBD1 (5 bases). Germline CDR1 LNHNV, CDR2 YYDKDF (reference sequence). Deletions cut 4 bases from V and 3 bases from J, with 10 bases between. This CDR3 comprises 14 residues. The CDR3 DNA reads TGTGCCACCAGCAAAGACAGCGACTACAATGAGCAGTTCTTC. This codes for CATSKDSDYNEQFF.

The CDR3 protein is CASSLEEQYF. CDR3 nucleotide sequence: TGTGCCAGCAGTCTAGAAGAGCAGTACTTC. The chain uses TRBV2 and TRBJ2-7, with unresolved D. Germline loops: CDR1 SNHLY, CDR2 FYNNEI. With 5 bases removed from V and 7 bases from J, the gap between germline ends came to 6 bases. CDR3 length equals 10 residues.

The chain joins TRBV28 to TRBJ1-5; maybe TRBD1 (6 bases). Germline assignment: CDR1 MDHEN and CDR2 SYDVKM. This CDR3 has 12 amino acids. V was shortened by 8 bases and J by 6 bases, with 11 bases between the two germline ends. The CDR3 DNA follows: TGTGCCAGCTCCGAGGGGGGTCAGCCCCAGCATTTT. It specifies CASSEGGQPQHF.